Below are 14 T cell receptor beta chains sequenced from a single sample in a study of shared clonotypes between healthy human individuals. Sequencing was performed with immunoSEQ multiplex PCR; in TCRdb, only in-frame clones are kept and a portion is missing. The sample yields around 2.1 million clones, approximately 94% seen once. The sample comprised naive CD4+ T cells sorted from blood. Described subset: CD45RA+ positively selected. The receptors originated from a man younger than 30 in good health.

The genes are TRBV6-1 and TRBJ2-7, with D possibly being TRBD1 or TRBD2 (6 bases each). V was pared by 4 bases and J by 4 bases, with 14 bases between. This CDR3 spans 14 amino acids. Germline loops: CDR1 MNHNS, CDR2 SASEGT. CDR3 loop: CASSVTGAGYEQYF. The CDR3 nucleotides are TGTGCCAGCAGTGTGACGGGGGCGGGGTACGAGCAGTACTTC.

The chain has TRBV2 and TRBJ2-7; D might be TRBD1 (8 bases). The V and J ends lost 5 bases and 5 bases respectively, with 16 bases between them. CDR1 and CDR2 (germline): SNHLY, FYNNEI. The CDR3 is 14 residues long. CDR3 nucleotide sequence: TGTGCCAGCAGTCCCCACAGGGGGGGCGACGAGCAGTACTTC. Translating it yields CASSPHRGGDEQYF.

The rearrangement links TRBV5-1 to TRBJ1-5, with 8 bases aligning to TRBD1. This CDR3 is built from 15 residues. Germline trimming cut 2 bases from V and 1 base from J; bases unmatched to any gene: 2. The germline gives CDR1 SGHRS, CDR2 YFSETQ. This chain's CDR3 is CASSFRTGSNQPQHF. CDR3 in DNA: TGCGCCAGCAGCTTTAGGACAGGGAGCAATCAGCCCCAGCATTTT.

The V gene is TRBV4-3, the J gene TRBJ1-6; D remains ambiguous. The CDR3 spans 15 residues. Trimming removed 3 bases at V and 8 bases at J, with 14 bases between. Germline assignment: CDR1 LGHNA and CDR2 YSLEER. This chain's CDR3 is CASSQKENDHSPLHF. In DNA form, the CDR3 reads TGCGCCAGCAGCCAGAAAGAAAATGATCATTCACCCCTCCACTTT.

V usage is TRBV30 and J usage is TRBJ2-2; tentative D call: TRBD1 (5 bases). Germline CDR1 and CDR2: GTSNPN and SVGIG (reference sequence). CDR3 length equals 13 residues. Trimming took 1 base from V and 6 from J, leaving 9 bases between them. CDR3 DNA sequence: TGTGCCTGGAGTGAAGGGGTACCCGGGGAGCTGTTTTTT. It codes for CAWSEGVPGELFF.

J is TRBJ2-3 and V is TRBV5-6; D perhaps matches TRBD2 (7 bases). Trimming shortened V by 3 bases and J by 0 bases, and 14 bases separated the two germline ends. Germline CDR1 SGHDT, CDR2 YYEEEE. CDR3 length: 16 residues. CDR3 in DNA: TGTGCCAGCAGCTGGGGGGGCGGGACCAGCACAGATACGCAGTATTTT. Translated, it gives CASSWGGGTSTDTQYF.

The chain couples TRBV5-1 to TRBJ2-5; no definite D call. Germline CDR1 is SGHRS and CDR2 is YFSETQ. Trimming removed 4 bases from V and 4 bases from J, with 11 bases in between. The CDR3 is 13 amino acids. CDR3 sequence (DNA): TGCGCCAGCAGCGCCGGCATTGGAGAGACCCAGTACTTC. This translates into CASSAGIGETQYF.

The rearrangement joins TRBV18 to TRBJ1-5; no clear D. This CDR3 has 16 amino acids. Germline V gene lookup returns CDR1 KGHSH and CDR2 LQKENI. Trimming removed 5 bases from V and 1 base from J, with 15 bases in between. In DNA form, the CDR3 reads TGTGCCAGCTCAAGTTCTCCGGTCGTGAGCAATCAGCCCCAGCATTTT. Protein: CASSSSPVVSNQPQHF.

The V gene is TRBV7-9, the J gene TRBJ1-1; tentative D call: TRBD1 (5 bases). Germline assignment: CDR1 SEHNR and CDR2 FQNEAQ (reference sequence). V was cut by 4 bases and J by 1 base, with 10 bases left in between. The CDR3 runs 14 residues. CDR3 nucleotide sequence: TGTGCCAGCAGCTCAGCGGGGGGGAACACTGAAGCTTTCTTT. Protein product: CASSSAGGNTEAFF.

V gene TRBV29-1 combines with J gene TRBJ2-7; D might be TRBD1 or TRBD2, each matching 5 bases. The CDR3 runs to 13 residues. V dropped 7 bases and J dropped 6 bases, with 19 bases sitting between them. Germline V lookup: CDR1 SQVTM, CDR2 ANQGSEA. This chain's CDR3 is CSAKDTGFGEQYF. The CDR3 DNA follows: TGCAGCGCAAAGGACACGGGGTTCGGCGAGCAGTACTTC.

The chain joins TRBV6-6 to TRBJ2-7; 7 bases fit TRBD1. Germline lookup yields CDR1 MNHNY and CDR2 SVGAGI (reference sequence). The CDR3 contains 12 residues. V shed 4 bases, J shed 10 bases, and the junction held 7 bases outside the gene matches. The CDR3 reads CASSSGQSPQYF. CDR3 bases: TGTGCCAGCAGTTCGGGACAGTCCCCACAGTACTTC.

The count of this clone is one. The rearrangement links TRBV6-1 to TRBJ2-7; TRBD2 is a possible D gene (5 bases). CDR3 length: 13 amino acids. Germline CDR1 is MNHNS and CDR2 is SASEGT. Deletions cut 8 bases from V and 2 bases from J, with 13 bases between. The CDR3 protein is CASEGPHTYEQYF. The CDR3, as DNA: TGTGCCAGCGAGGGCCCGCATACCTACGAGCAGTACTTC.

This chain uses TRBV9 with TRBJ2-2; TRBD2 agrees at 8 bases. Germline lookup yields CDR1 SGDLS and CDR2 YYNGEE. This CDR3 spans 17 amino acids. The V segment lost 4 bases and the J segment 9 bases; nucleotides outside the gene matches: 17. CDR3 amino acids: CASSHFYGGAWSRELFF. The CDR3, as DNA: TGTGCCAGCAGCCACTTCTACGGGGGGGCCTGGAGCCGGGAGCTGTTTTTT. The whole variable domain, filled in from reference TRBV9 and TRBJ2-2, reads DSGVTQTPKHLITATGQRVTLRCSPRSGDLSVYWYQQSLDQGLQFLIQYYNGEERAKGNILERFSAQQFPDLHSELNLSSLELGDSALYFCASSHFYGGAWSRELFFGEGSRLTVL.

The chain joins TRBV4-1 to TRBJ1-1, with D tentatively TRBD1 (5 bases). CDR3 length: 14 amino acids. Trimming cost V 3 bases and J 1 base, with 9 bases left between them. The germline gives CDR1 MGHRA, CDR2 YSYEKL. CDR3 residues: CASSQGRGNTEAFF. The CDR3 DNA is TGCGCCAGCAGCCAGGGGCGGGGGAACACTGAAGCTTTCTTT.